This T cell receptor beta chain was sequenced for a study of blood T cells in healthy people across ages. Primed by a sample-barcoded 5' primer and a J-beta primer mix, a second PCR proceeded for 7 to 11 cycles. Each sample yielded at least 3 million CDR3-containing paired-end reads. From the 5' RACE reads, TCRdb called clonotypes with MiXCR, one entry per CDR3 protein. The sample includes about 720,000 distinct CDR3 sequences, about a fifth of them seen just once. The V end was cut by 1 base, the J end by 6 bases, with 12 bases between. This CDR3 region has 15 residues. Germline V CDR1 and CDR2: SGHTA, FQGTGA.

Sequencing was done on a sample of blood. The receptor comes from a man in his 70s in good health. This chain joins TRBV7-3 and TRBJ2-2; D unresolved. This chain's CDR3 is CASSLNAPPSGELFF. The CDR3, as DNA: TGTGCCAGCAGCTTAAACGCACCGCCGTCCGGGGAGCTGTTTTTT.